A single sample is the source of the 10 T cell receptor beta chains below, sequenced in a study of T cells and Merkel cell carcinoma outcomes. TCRdb's table, derived via immunoSEQ multiplex PCR, lists solely in-frame clones and lacks some. The sample shows around 3,000 clones, about three quarters of them seen only once. The sequencing sample was made of tumor tissue from Merkel cell carcinoma. These receptor sequences come from a human donor with Merkel cell carcinoma.

The rearrangement joins TRBV5-1 to TRBJ1-1, with D possibly matching TRBD1 (6 bases). Germline CDR1 SGHRS, CDR2 YFSETQ. V lost 2 bases to trimming and J lost 6 bases, with 11 bases between them. The CDR3 has 13 amino acids. The CDR3 region has the DNA TGCGCCAGCAGCTTATTATCAGGGGCTGAAGCTTTCTTT. Protein: CASSLLSGAEAFF.

The table lists this clone with a count of one. This chain joins TRBV27 and TRBJ2-2, with D possibly being TRBD2 (6 bases). Trimming shortened V by 7 bases and J by 1 base, and 10 bases separated the two germline ends. CDR1 is MNHEY, CDR2 SMNVEV, per germline (reference sequence). The CDR3 sequence is 14 residues long. DNA of the CDR3: TGTGCCAGCATGCGGGGACTGAACACCGGGGAGCTGTTTTTT. It specifies CASMRGLNTGELFF.

This chain joins TRBV6-4 and TRBJ1-2; TRBD1 agrees at 7 bases. The CDR3 extends over 16 amino acids. From germline, CDR1 is MRHNA and CDR2 SNTAGT. Trimming at V came to 5 bases and at J to 4 bases, leaving 13 bases not matched to a gene. CDR3 residues: CASSNRWDSGSYGYTF. The CDR3 coding sequence is TGTGCCAGCAGTAACCGGTGGGACAGCGGATCCTATGGCTACACCTTC.

This clone was counted only a few times. Other DNA sequences of this sample code for an identical CDR3. The chain's CDR3 is CASSLVVANTGELFF. CDR3 sequence (DNA): TGTGCCAGCAGCCTAGTAGTAGCGAACACCGGGGAGCTGTTTTTT. The chain couples TRBV7-8 to TRBJ2-2, with D hard to call. The CDR3 length is 15 residues. V lost 5 bases and J lost 0, with 10 bases in between. Germline V gives CDR1 SGHVS, CDR2 FQNEAQ.

This clone was observed a few times. The V gene is TRBV5-8, the J gene TRBJ2-1; 13 positions agree with TRBD2. V shed 7 bases and J 4 bases; nucleotides not matched to a gene: 8. The CDR3 is made up of 16 amino acids. The germline CDR1 and CDR2 sequences are SGHTS and YDEGEE. The CDR3 loop is CASLTSGGPGYNEQFF. The CDR3 DNA sequence: TGTGCCAGCTTGACTAGCGGGGGGCCGGGTTACAATGAGCAGTTCTTC.

V gene TRBV5-1 combines with J gene TRBJ2-6; D perhaps matches TRBD1 (6 bases). Trimming cost V 4 bases and J 0 bases, with 11 bases left between them. Germline V gene lookup returns CDR1 SGHRS and CDR2 YFSETQ. The CDR3 extends over 16 amino acids. The CDR3 coding sequence is TGCGCCAGCAGCCAACAGGGCGGCTCTGGGGCCAACGTCCTGACTTTC. Amino acid sequence: CASSQQGGSGANVLTF.

This clone has a single count. The chain recombines TRBV18 with TRBJ2-5; 7 bases agree with TRBD2. The germline gives CDR1 KGHSH, CDR2 LQKENI. V lost 6 bases to trimming and J lost 1 base; unmatched junction nucleotides: 8. This CDR3 comprises 15 residues. CDR3 DNA: TGTGCCAGCTCTCCCGAGCGGGGCACCCAAGAGACCCAGTACTTC. Its protein product is CASSPERGTQETQYF.

The genes are TRBV9 and TRBJ2-3; possibly TRBD2 for D (6 bases). V lost 3 bases and J lost 6, with 14 bases in between. This CDR3 is built from 14 residues. Germline CDR1 and CDR2: SGDLS and YYNGEE. This CDR3 reads CASSATTRGDTQYF. The CDR3, as DNA: TGTGCCAGCAGCGCGACCACCCGGGGGGATACGCAGTATTTT.

There are a few counts of this clone. The J gene is TRBJ2-7, the V gene TRBV14; a weak D match, TRBD1 (5 bases). This CDR3 spans 15 amino acids. The germline V gene has CDR1 SGHDN and CDR2 FVKESK. Deletions cut 2 bases from V and 3 bases from J, with 14 bases between. CDR3 region: CASSQKDTVYYEQYF. CDR3 DNA sequence: TGTGCCAGCAGCCAAAAGGACACCGTATACTACGAGCAGTACTTC.

This chain connects TRBV28 to TRBJ1-2; tentative D call: TRBD1 (6 bases). Germline assignment: CDR1 MDHEN and CDR2 SYDVKM. There are 12 residues in the CDR3. Trimming removed 7 bases at V and 4 bases at J, with 10 bases between. In DNA form, the CDR3 reads TGTGCCAGCAAGGACAGCCTCTATGGCTACACCTTC. Translation: CASKDSLYGYTF.